This T cell receptor beta chain was sequenced during a study of long-term antiretroviral therapy in people with HIV. The overall study: The study's earliest collections predate the 2015 immediate-ART recommendation by about a decade.

The CDR3 runs to 16 residues. With 1 base clipped from V and 4 bases from J, the junction kept 3 bases outside the gene matches. CDR1 MGHRA and CDR2 YSYEKL come from the germline V gene. All donors provided no fewer than one pre-ART and no fewer than two post-ART PBMC samples. Samples were assayed with immunoSEQ v3.0 at survey level. Clones were sequenced by immunoSEQ multiplex PCR, and TCRdb holds only the in-frame ones, with some missing. The table includes roughly 38,000 clones, roughly 82% detected once. The gene calls are TRBV4-1 and TRBJ2-7; 14 positions match TRBD2. The sample in question was unsorted PBMCs, obtained 0.3 years after starting antiretroviral therapy. The receptor was derived from a man younger than 35 with HIV. CDR3 DNA sequence: TGCGCCAGCAGCCAAGTTGGGACTAGCGGGGGATACGAGCAGTACTTC. Protein product: CASSQVGTSGGYEQYF.